Below are 9 T cell receptor beta chains sequenced from a single sample in a study of beta chain features in type 1 diabetes. Expressed TCRB transcripts were sequenced after all isolated RNA was converted to cDNA. Using immunoSEQ multiplex PCR, the repertoire was profiled, and TCRdb retains in-frame clones only, with some absent. The profile shows hundreds of thousands of clones, approximately 12% of them singletons. Sequenced sample: naive CD4+ T cells from blood. These TCRs come from a man aged 18 to 35 in good health.

This clone appeared a few times. The chain employs TRBV5-4 and TRBJ1-5; tentatively, D is TRBD1 (6 bases). The CDR3 consists of 14 residues. The germline V and J ends were trimmed by 4 bases and 5 bases, with 13 bases remaining between them. Germline V CDR1 and CDR2: SGHNT, YYREEE (reference sequence). CDR3 protein: CASSLRQVHQPQHF. The CDR3 DNA follows: TGTGCCAGCAGCCTTCGACAGGTACATCAGCCCCAGCATTTT.

Written as DNA, the CDR3 is TGTGCCTGGAGTGTAGGGTCTGCGGGGGGAGAGTTCTTC. Translating it yields CAWSVGSAGGEFF. The V and J genes are TRBV30 and TRBJ2-1; 8 nucleotides align to TRBD2. V was pared by 0 bases and J by 14 bases, with 9 bases of the junction left unmatched. Germline V lookup: CDR1 GTSNPN, CDR2 SVGIG (reference sequence). The CDR3 is 13 residues long. Filled out from reference TRBV30 and TRBJ2-1, the complete variable domain reads SQTIHQWPATLVQPVGSPLSLECTVEGTSNPNLYWYRQAAGRGLQLLFYSVGIGQISSEVPQNLSASRPQDRQFILSSKKLLLSDSGFYLCAWSVGSAGGEFFGPGTRLTVL.

This clone has a count of ten or more. J is TRBJ2-5 and V is TRBV18, with D hard to call. Germline CDR1 is KGHSH and CDR2 is LQKENI. The V gene lost 3 bases and the J gene lost 4 bases, with 12 bases spanning the gap. The CDR3 is made up of 14 amino acids. CDR3 sequence: CASSPQRLRETQYF. CDR3 coding DNA: TGTGCCAGCTCACCTCAGAGGCTCCGAGAGACCCAGTACTTC. Full variable domain (rest looked up from reference TRBV18 and TRBJ2-5): NAGVMQNPRHLVRRRGQEARLRCSPMKGHSHVYWYRQLPEEGLKFMVYLQKENIIDESGMPKERFSAEFPKEGPSILRIQQVVRGDSAAYFCASSPQRLRETQYFGPGTRLLVL.

V and J are TRBV25-1 and TRBJ1-2; 8 bases fit TRBD1. The CDR3 is made up of 14 amino acids. Germline CDR1 and CDR2: MGHDK and SYGVNS. J lost 5 bases, V lost 1 base, and 3 bases had no gene match. Written as DNA, the CDR3 is TGTGCCAGCAGTGAATCGGGACAGGCATATGGCTACACCTTC. Protein product: CASSESGQAYGYTF.

The chain links TRBV9 to TRBJ2-6; no reliable D call. V was cut by 4 bases and J by 0 bases, with 17 bases left in between. The CDR3 contains 18 residues. Per the germline V gene, CDR1 is SGDLS and CDR2 is YYNGEE. In DNA form, the CDR3 reads TGTGCCAGCAGCCTTACATTACAGAGTAGCTCTGGGGCCAACGTCCTGACTTTC. It specifies CASSLTLQSSSGANVLTF.

This clone was counted between two and nine times. The chain joins TRBV19 to TRBJ1-5; 7 nucleotides match TRBD1. V lost 3 bases and J lost 4; bases outside the gene matches: 6. Germline V lookup: CDR1 LNHDA, CDR2 SQIVND (reference sequence). The CDR3 extends over 15 amino acids. The CDR3 DNA reads TGTGCCAGTAGTATGGGCAGGGGGGTGAATCAGCCCCAGCATTTT. It codes for CASSMGRGVNQPQHF.

The V and J genes are TRBV19 and TRBJ2-7, with a possible D match to TRBD2 (5 bases). Germline assignment: CDR1 LNHDA and CDR2 SQIVND (reference sequence). The CDR3 runs 13 residues. V was shortened by 3 bases and J by 5 bases, with 11 bases between the two germline ends. In DNA form, the CDR3 reads TGTGCCAGTAGTATTTCAGCGGTTCACGAGCAGTACTTC. As protein: CASSISAVHEQYF. The full variable domain, rest sourced from reference TRBV19 and TRBJ2-7, is DGGITQSPKYLFRKEGQNVTLSCEQNLNHDAMYWYRQDPGQGLRLIYYSQIVNDFQKGDIAEGYSVSREKKESFPLTVTSAQKNPTAFYLCASSISAVHEQYFGPGTRLTVT.

The sample holds a few counts of this clone. The J gene is TRBJ2-1, the V gene TRBV7-3; TRBD1 matches at 7 bases. V lost 5 bases, J lost 0 bases, and 10 bases stayed unmatched. This CDR3 comprises 17 residues. Looked up from germline, CDR1 is SGHTA and CDR2 is FQGTGA. This CDR3 is CASSLTGAAFSYNEQFF. The CDR3 bases are TGTGCCAGCAGCCTCACAGGGGCTGCCTTCTCCTACAATGAGCAGTTCTTC.

CDR3 region: CASSEGGGNYGYTF. CDR3 bases: TGTGCCAGCAGTGAAGGGGGCGGTAACTATGGCTACACCTTC. The chain combines TRBV2 with TRBJ1-2, with D possibly being TRBD1 (5 bases). The CDR3 length is 14 residues. Germline V gene sequence: CDR1 SNHLY, CDR2 FYNNEI. V lost 1 base to trimming and J lost 1 base, with 7 bases between them.